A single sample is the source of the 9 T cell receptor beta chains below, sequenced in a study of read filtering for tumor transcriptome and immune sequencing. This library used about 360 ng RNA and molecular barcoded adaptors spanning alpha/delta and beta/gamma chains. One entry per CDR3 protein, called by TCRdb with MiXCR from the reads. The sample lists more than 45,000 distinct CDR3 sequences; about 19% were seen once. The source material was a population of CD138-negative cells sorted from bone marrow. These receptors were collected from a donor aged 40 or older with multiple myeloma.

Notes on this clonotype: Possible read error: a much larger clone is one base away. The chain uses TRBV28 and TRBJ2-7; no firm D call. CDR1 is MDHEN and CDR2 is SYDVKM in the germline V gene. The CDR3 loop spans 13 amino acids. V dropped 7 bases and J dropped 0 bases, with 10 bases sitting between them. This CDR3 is CASTSRCSYEQYF. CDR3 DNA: TGTGCCAGCACTTCACGCTGCTCCTACGAGCAGTACTTC.

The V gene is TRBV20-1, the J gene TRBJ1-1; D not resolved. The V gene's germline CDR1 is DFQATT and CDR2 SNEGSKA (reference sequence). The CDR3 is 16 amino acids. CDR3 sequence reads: CNAPGQDFRSNTEAFF. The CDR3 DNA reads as TGCAATGCCCCGGGCCAGGATTTTAGGAGCAACACTGAAGCTTTCTTT.

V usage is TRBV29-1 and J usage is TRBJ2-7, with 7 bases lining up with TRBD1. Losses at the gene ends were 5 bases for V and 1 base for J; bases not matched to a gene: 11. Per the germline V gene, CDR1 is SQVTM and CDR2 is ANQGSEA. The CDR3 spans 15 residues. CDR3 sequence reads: CSVTHAGDSSYEQYF. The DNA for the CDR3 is TGCAGCGTTACCCACGCCGGGGACAGTTCCTACGAGCAGTACTTC.

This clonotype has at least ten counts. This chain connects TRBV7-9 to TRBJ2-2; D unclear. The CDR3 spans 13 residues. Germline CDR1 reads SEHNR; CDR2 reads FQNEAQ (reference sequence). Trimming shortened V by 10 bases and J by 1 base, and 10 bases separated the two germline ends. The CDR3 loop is CATRHLNTGELFF. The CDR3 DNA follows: TGTGCCACCCGCCACCTGAACACCGGGGAGCTGTTTTTT.

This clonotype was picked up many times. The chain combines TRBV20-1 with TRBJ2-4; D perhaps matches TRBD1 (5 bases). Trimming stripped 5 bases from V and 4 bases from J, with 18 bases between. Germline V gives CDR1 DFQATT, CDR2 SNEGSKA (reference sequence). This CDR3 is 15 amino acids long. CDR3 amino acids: CSAELIRGLKNIQYF. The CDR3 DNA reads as TGCAGTGCTGAACTAATAAGGGGCTTAAAAAACATTCAGTACTTC.

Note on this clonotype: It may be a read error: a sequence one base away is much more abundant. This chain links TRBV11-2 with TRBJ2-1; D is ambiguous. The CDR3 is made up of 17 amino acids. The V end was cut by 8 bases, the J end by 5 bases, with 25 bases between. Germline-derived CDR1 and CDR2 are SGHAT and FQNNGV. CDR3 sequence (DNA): TGTGCCAGCTGCGAAAGGTTTTCGGACCGGATTAACAATGAGCAGTTCTTC. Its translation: CASCERFSDRINNEQFF.

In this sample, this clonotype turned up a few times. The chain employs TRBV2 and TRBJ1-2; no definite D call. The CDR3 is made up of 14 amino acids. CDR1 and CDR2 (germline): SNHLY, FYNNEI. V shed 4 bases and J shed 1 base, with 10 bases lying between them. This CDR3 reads CASSGTGINYGYTF. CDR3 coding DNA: TGTGCCAGCAGTGGTACCGGGATTAACTATGGCTACACCTTC.

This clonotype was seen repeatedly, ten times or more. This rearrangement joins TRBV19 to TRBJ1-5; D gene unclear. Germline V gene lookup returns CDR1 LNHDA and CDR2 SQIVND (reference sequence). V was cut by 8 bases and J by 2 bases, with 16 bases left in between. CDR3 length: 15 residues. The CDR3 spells CASSKGWTGNQPQHF. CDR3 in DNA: TGTGCCAGTTCGAAGGGATGGACGGGCAATCAGCCCCAGCATTTT.

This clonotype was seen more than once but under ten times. CDR3 loop: CASSARTDVSEQYF. The CDR3 coding sequence is TGTGCCAGCAGCGCCCGGACAGACGTTAGCGAGCAGTACTTC. V gene TRBV12-3 or TRBV12-4 combines with J gene TRBJ2-7, with a possible D match to TRBD1 (6 bases). This CDR3 has 14 amino acids. With 6 bases removed from V and 6 bases from J, the gap between germline ends came to 18 bases.